This note documents a single T cell receptor (beta chain) sequence. This sample is drawn from a study of control samples from healthy donors and cancer patients. Sequencing used immunoSEQ multiplex PCR; TCRdb keeps in-frame clones, though not all of them. This sample has 100,000 to 150,000 clones, with about nine tenths found just once. The sequencing sample was made of PBMCs. The sequence was collected from a man aged 50-60 years with head and neck cancer.

CDR3 region: CASRMGLAGYEQYF. The CDR3 DNA reads TGCGCCAGCAGGATGGGACTAGCGGGCTACGAGCAGTACTTC. The rearrangement uses TRBV5-1 and TRBJ2-7, with 12 bases aligning to TRBD2. Germline V gene data show CDR1 as SGHRS and CDR2 as YFSETQ. This CDR3 spans 14 amino acids. V was pared by 5 bases and J by 3 bases, with 3 bases of the junction left unmatched.